This TCR beta chain was profiled in a study of molecular identifiers for immune sequencing clone quantification. On this clonotype: The antigen is undetermined. An end of the junction differs from the germline gene, which may be a read error.

TCRdb used MiXCR to reprocess the PCR reads, holding one entry per CDR3 protein. The sample has under 600,000 distinct CDR3 sequences, approximately 25% seen once. Whole-study findings and limits: Effector cells kept over 98% of their molecules in clones above 20 RNA copies, while naive cells kept under 1% there.

The CDR3 has 13 amino acids. Germline V gene lookup returns CDR1 MNHEY and CDR2 SMNVEV (reference sequence). This chain joins TRBV27 and TRBJ2-1; D call uncertain. The sample was naive CD8+ T cells from blood, with Jurkat cell RNA spiked in. Subset here: FACS-sorted CD8+CD4-CCR7+CD45RA+ naive T cells. The clonotype comes from a human donor in good health. Some libraries in this study had Jurkat cell RNA spiked in. CDR3 nucleotide sequence: TGTGCCAGCAGCCCTGGTCCCTACAATGCGCAGTTCTTC. Residues: CASSPGPYNAQFF.